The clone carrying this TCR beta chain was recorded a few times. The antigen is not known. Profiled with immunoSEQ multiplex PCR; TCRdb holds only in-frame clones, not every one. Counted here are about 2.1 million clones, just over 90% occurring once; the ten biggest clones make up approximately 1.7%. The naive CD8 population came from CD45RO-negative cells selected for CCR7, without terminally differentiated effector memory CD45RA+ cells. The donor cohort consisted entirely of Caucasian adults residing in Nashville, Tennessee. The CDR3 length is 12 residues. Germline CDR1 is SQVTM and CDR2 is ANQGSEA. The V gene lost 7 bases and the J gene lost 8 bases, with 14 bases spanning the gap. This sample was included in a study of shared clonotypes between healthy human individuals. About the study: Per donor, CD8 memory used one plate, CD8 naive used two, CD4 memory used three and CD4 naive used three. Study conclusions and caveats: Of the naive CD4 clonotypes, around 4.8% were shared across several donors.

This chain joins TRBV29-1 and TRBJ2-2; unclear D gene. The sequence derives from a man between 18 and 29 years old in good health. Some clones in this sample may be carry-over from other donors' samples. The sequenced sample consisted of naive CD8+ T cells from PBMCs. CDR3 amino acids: CSAFRGSGELFF. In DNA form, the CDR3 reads TGCAGCGCTTTCAGAGGCTCGGGGGAGCTGTTTTTT.